This T cell receptor (beta chain) originates from a study of cytomegalovirus exposure and HLA in healthy donors. In the study overall: Early released data comprised some 85 million unique TCRs from HLA-typed donors. Points from the study as a whole: Upon later analysis, HLA-associated TCR beta chains proved more clonally expanded than other, equally common chains. A cluster of highly shared sequence variants was likely a sequencing artifact. Per published reports, the classifier diagnosed cytomegalovirus status with high specificity and sensitivity.

As concerns this clone: The target antigen is unknown.

Primers: 60 Vbeta forward and 13 Jbeta reverse. Libraries were prepared by immunoSEQ multiplex PCR; TCRdb keeps only in-frame clonotypes and omits some of them. This sample has about 110,000 clones, with roughly 80% found just once. V shed 3 bases and J shed 5 bases, with 13 bases lying between them. In germline, CDR1 is SQVTM, CDR2 ANQGSEA. This CDR3 comprises 13 residues. The V call is TRBV29-1, the J call TRBJ2-5; a possible D gene is TRBD2 (7 bases). This sequence was found in a man aged 25 to 45 in good health and CMV-seronegative. The specimen sequenced was PBMCs. The CDR3, as DNA: TGCAGCGTTGAGGGGGGGGCTAAGGAGACCCAGTACTTC. Amino acids: CSVEGGAKETQYF. Combining the CDR3 with reference TRBV29-1 and TRBJ2-5 gives the whole variable domain SAVISQKPSRDICQRGTSLTIQCQVDSQVTMMFWYRQQPGQSLTLIATANQGSEATYESGFVIDKFPISRPNLTFSTLTVSNMSPEDSSIYLCSVEGGAKETQYFGPGTRLLVL.